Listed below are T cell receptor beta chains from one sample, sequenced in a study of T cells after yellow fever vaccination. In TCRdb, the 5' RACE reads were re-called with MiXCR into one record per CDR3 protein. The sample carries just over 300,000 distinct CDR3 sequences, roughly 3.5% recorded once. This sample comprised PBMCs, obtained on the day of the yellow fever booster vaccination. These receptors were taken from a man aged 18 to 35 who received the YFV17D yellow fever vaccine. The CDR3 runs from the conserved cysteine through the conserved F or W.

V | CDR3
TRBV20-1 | CSARDPSGGTTGELFF
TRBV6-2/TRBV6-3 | CASRLGGREQFF
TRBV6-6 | CASRRDRATYEQYF
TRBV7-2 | CASSLREQGLEQYF
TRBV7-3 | CASSLTGRGGHNEQFF
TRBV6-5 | CASSYKQNTEAFF
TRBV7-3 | CASSWGASTDTQYF
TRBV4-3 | CASSQEGGLKELFF
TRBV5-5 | CASSLRQDSSTDTQYF
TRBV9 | CASSDQTSGHEQFF
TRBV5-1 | CASSPGPWASGVISGANVLTF
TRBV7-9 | CASSSRQTNYGYTF
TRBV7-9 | CASSLDASNTEAFF
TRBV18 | CATTGDSGANVLTF
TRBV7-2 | CASSFATGYWYEQYF
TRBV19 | CASSPATGPHGTDTQYF
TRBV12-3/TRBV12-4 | CASINYRGGEQFF
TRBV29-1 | CSAATGIFYNEQFF
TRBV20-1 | CSAKRPGNQPQHF
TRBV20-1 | CSVRTGTSGGNEQFF
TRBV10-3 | CAIGQQYTDTQYF
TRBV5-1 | CASRLGATNYPGTGELFF
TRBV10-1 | CASSVGFSGGPYNEQFF
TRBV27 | CASSPLIGVNEQFF
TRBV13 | CASSLNRVDQPQHF
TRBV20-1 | CSARGVLSGANVLTF
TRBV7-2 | CASSYLGLAGSYEQYF
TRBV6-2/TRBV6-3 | CAISRGPGTEAFF
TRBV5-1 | CASSSGTAITDTQYF
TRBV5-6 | CASSFRRDSRGGELFF
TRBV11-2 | CATAPSSRGSGNTIYF
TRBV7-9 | CASNLRGETQYF
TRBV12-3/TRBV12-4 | CASSGDRDTGELFF
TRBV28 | CASSLIGSEQYF
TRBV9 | CASSFSPGNEQFF
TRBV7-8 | CASRLNIDRGPDTQYF
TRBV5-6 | CASSLKGQTYGYTF
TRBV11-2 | CASSLRYRGWRTEAFF
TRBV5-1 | CASSLVGVATEAFF
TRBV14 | CASSHWGEKLFF
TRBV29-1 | CSAEGDGPDTQYF